This T cell receptor beta chain was sequenced during a study of blood T cells in healthy people across ages. Findings of the study overall: Strong correlation was found linking TCR beta diversity to naive T cell percentage.

Comments on this clonotype: Its antigen remains unknown.

The CDR3 has 15 residues. Trimming stripped 0 bases from V and 1 base from J, with 9 bases between. Germline V gives CDR1 SGHTA, CDR2 FQGNSA. A second PCR of 7 to 11 cycles used a sample-barcoded 5' primer and a J-beta primer mix. One entry per CDR3 protein results from TCRdb running MiXCR on the 5' RACE reads. The repertoire holds 750,000 to 1,000,000 distinct CDR3 sequences, with under 35% as singletons. The data were also submitted as part of a second study, on T cells of mothers and their children.

This clonotype was sampled from a woman aged 40 to 50 in good health. The J gene is TRBJ1-1, the V gene TRBV7-2, with unresolved D. Source material: blood. CDR3 DNA sequence: TGTGCCAGCAGCTTAGCGTTCGGACGGAACACTGAAGCTTTCTTT. This gives the protein CASSLAFGRNTEAFF.